Sequencing of this T cell receptor (beta chain) was carried out in a study of T cells in Graves' hyperthyroidism and ophthalmopathy. General study results and limits: Most thyroid clonotypes expanded above 0.001 were also detected in blood. Ophthalmopathy prediction by the model preceded onset by a median roughly 6 months.

Trimming took 4 bases from V and 6 from J, leaving 10 bases between them. The CDR3 loop spans 12 amino acids. The V gene's germline CDR1 is SNHLY and CDR2 FYNNEI. Researchers took RNA transcripts and amplified the TCR beta CDR3 regions from them. Initially, a first-round RT-PCR of the TCR CDR3 employed the HTBI primer set. TCRdb fed the multiplex PCR reads into MiXCR, producing one record per CDR3 protein. The sample consists of approximately 400,000 distinct CDR3 sequences, 25% of them appearing once. At least ten counts were recorded for this clonotype. Its cognate antigen is unknown. This receptor was obtained from a man between 45 and 60 years old with Graves' hyperthyroidism. Sequences were obtained from blood. The rearrangement links TRBV2 to TRBJ2-7; D remains unclear. Here the CDR3 reads CASSVLLSEQYF. The CDR3 DNA is TGTGCCAGCAGTGTGTTGCTCTCCGAGCAGTACTTC.